Sequencing of this T cell receptor (beta chain) was carried out in a study of blood T cell repertoires in COVID-19 (dated by TCRdb to the early 2020s). With regard to the full study: Collaborator samples came from the United States, Italy and Spain and covered acute and convalescent phases of COVID-19. The dataset comprised deeply sampled blood TCRbeta repertoires from subjects exposed to, actively infected with, or recovered from COVID-19. Sample metadata almost always included a de-identified subject ID, COVID-19 status, age in years and sex. The material from the prospective study consisted of cDNA or gDNA derived from T cells, B-cell-depleted T cells, or PBMCs. The samples were drawn from two sources: the first 160 participants of the ongoing ImmuneRACE study, and fewer than 1,500 subjects contributed by 6 global collaborators. The repertoires were released in a freely available public database meant as a resource for research on the immune response to SARS-CoV-2. Where available, HLA class I and class II types were obtained from metadata supplied by the sample provider rather than from assay-based typing. What the authors observed across the whole study: Clinical and demographic metadata were provided uncurated, with the amount varying by source and participant.

Each collaborating institution followed its own protocols to collect whole blood in K2EDTA tubes. For TCRbeta analysis, collaborators shipped samples in one of three forms: frozen whole blood, isolated PBMCs, or DNA extracted from either of those sample types. As regards this clone: Its cognate antigen has yet to be identified. Base-call qualities are not available, and no considerably larger clone is one nucleotide away.

TCRbeta CDR3 regions were amplified from genomic DNA using the immunoSEQ Assay, a bias-controlled multiplex PCR. In the paper's pipeline: The number of nucleated cells in each sample was estimated by amplification of reference gene primers within the assay. Sequence reads were collapsed and filtered to measure the absolute abundance of every unique TCRbeta CDR3 rearrangement. For each sample, productive Simpson clonality was calculated by taking the square root of Simpson's diversity index across productive rearrangements. Drawn from immuneACCESS, this table holds only the in-frame rearrangements with V and J called that TCRdb kept. Clones are partly lost; checked studies trace under half to an unresolved V gene and leave the rest unexplained. Clone size and the V and J calls come from that table; the DNA yielded D and trimming. In this sample the table shows 150,000 to 200,000 clones, around 81% of which occur a single time. The ten largest account for around 10% of the sample.

The trim is 1 base for V and 5 bases for J, with a gap of 15 bases between the germline ends. The CDR3 spans 16 residues, from the cysteine through the phenylalanine. Only the CDR3 DNA is retained, 48 bases long and in frame from the first base. CDR1 and CDR2 were assigned from the germline V gene as SGHAT and FQNNGV. The sequenced material came from peripheral blood. The TCR sequence derives from a man in his sixties with active or convalescent COVID-19. The rearrangement combines TRBV11-2 with TRBJ2-1; the best D guess is TRBD2, with 6 bases matching. The CDR3 corresponds to CASSLGGVRLNNEQFF. In nucleotide form, the sequence is TGTGCCAGCAGCTTAGGGGGGGTCCGGCTGAACAATGAGCAGTTCTTC.